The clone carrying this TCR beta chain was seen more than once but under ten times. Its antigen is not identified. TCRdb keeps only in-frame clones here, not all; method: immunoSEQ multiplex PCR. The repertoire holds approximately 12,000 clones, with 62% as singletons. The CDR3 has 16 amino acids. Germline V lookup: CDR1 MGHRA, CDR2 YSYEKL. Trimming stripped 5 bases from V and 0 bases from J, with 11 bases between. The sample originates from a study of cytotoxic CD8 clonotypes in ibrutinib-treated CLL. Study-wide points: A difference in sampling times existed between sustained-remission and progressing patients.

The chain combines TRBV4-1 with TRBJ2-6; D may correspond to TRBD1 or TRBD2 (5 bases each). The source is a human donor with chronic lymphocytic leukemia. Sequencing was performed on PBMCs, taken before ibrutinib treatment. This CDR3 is CASSTGTVSGANVLTF. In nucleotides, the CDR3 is TGCGCCAGCAGCACCGGGACGGTCTCTGGGGCCAACGTCCTGACTTTC.